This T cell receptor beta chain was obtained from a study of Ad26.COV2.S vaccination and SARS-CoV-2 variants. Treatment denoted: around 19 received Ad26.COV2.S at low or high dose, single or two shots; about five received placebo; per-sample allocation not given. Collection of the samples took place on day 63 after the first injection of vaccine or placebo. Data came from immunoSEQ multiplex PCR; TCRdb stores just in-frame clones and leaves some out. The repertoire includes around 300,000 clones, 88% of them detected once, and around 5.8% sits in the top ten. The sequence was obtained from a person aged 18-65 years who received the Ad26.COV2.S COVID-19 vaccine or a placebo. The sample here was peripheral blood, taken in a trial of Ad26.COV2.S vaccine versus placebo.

In DNA, the CDR3 is TGTGCCAGCGGAGGAATGAGGCTAACGGGCACTGAAGCTTTCTTT. Translated, it gives CASGGMRLTGTEAFF. The rearrangement uses TRBV27 and TRBJ1-1; D gene uncertain. Germline values: CDR1 MNHEY, CDR2 SMNVEV (reference sequence). The length of the CDR3 is 15 residues. Trimming took off 8 bases at V and 4 bases at J, with 20 bases between the two ends.